This T cell receptor (beta chain) emerged from a study of brain T cells in children with intractable seizures. Measured with immunoSEQ multiplex PCR; TCRdb has only the in-frame clones, and not every one. The profile covers 110,000 or so clones, with approximately 94% appearing a single time and approximately 3.9% taken by the ten largest. Trimming took off 5 bases at V and 4 bases at J, with 14 bases between the two ends. CDR1 is SGHVS and CDR2 is FQNEAQ in the germline V gene. This CDR3 contains 14 residues. The sequenced cases were selected for having the highest brain T cell transcript signatures.

This specimen consisted of peripheral blood, obtained at surgery. The rearrangement links TRBV7-8 to TRBJ1-2; the D gene is possibly TRBD1 (6 bases). The receptor comes from a boy under two years old with hemimegalencephaly and intractable seizures. The chain's CDR3 is CASSVTGMGYGYTF. The CDR3 DNA sequence: TGTGCCAGCAGCGTAACAGGGATGGGCTATGGCTACACCTTC.